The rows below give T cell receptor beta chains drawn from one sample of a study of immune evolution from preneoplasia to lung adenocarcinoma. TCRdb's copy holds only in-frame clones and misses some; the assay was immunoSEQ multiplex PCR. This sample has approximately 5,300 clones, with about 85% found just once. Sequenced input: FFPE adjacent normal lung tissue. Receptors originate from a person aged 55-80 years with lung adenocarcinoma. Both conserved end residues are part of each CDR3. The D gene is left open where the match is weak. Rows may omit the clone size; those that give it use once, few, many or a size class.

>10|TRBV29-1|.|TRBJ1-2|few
TGCAGCGTCCCAGAGGGTGGCTACACCTTC
CSVPEGGYTF
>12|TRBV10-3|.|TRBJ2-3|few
TGTGCCATCAGTGAACGATCAGATACGCAGTATTTT
CAISERSDTQYF
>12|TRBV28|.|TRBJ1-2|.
TGTGCCAGCAGTTTAGTTAACTATGGCTACACCTTC
CASSLVNYGYTF
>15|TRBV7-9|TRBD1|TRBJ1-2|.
TGTGCCAGCAGCGGTGCGGGGACAGGGGCTAATGGCTACACCTTC
CASSGAGTGANGYTF
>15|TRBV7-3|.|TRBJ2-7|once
TGTGCCAGCAGCTTACTGGCGGGGGCAGCCTACGAGCAGTACTTC
CASSLLAGAAYEQYF
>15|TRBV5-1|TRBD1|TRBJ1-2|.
TGCGCCAGCAGCTCACCCGGACAGGCTGACTATGGCTACACCTTC
CASSSPGQADYGYTF
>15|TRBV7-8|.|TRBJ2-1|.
TGTGCCAGCAGCCGACGGGACGGAGAGTACAATGAGCAGTTCTTC
CASSRRDGEYNEQFF
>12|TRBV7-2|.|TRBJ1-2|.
TGTGCCAGCAGCCCGGGGACGGGTGGCTACACCTTC
CASSPGTGGYTF
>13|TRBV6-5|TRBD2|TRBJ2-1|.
TGTGCCAGCAGTACCGTAGCGGGGGGATTAAAGTTCTTC
CASSTVAGGLKFF
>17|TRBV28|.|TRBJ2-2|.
TGTGCCAGCAGTTTGACAGGAGGTCATGAAACCACCGGGGAGCTGTTTTTT
CASSLTGGHETTGELFF
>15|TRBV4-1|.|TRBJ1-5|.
TGCGCCAGCAGCCAAAATAGGGAAATGGGCCAGCCCCAGCATTTT
CASSQNREMGQPQHF
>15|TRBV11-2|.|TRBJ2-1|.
TGTGCCAGCAGCTTAGTGGCGGGCGTGGTGAATGAGCAGTTCTTC
CASSLVAGVVNEQFF
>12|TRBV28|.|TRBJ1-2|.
TGTGCCAGCTCCCGGGGGGCCGGCGGCTACACCTTC
CASSRGAGGYTF
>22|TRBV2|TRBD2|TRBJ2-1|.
TGTGCCAGCAGTGAAAAGGGCCTTACCTGGAGGCTAGCGGGAGGGCCTCGCAATGAGCAGTTCTTC
CASSEKGLTWRLAGGPRNEQFF
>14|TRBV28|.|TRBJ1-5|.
TGTGCCAGCAGTCTACGGGGGAGCAATCAGCCCCAGCATTTT
CASSLRGSNQPQHF
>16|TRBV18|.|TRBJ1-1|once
TGTGCCAGCTCACCATTCTCCTACGCGGAGAGCACTGAAGCTTTCTTT
CASSPFSYAESTEAFF
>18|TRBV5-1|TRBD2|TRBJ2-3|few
TGCGCCAGCAGCTTGTGGGCTAGCGGGAGATCGGGCACAGATACGCAGTATTTT
CASSLWASGRSGTDTQYF
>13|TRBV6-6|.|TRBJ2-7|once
TGTGCCAGCAACGGGGGTCAAACCTACGAGCAGTACTTC
CASNGGQTYEQYF
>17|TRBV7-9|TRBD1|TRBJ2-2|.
TGTGCCAGCAGCCTCGGACAGGGGGGAGCGAGCACCGGGGAGCTGTTTTTT
CASSLGQGGASTGELFF
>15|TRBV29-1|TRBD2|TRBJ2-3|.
TGCAGCGTTGGGACTAGCGGGGGCTACACAGATACGCAGTATTTT
CSVGTSGGYTDTQYF
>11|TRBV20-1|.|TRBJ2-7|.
TGCAGTGCTAGGGGTCCTGGCGAGCAGTACTTC
CSARGPGEQYF
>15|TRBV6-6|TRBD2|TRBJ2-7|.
TGTGCCAGCAGTTTCGGGGGGGCCGGGAGATACGAGCAGTACTTC
CASSFGGAGRYEQYF
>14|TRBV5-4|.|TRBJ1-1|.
TGTGCCAGCAGCTTGGAGGTTGGGATCACTGAAGCTTTCTTT
CASSLEVGITEAFF
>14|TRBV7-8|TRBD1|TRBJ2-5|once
TGTGCCAGCAGCTCCATGACAGGGGGAGAGACCCAGTACTTC
CASSSMTGGETQYF
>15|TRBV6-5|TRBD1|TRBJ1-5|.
TGTGCCAGCAGTTACACAACAGGGGCGGATCAGCCCCAGCATTTT
CASSYTTGADQPQHF
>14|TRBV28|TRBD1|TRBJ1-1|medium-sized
TGTGCCAGTGAGACAGGGGGCGGGGGCACTGAAGCTTTCTTT
CASETGGGGTEAFF
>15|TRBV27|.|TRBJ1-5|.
TGTGCCAGCAGTTTGGGGGGAAGTGGCAATCAGCCCCAGCATTTT
CASSLGGSGNQPQHF
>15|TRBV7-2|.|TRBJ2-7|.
TGTGCCAGCAGTTTCCCCGGAACTAGTTTTCACGAGCAGTACTTC
CASSFPGTSFHEQYF
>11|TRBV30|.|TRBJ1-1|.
TGTGCCTGGAGTAAACAGACTGAAGCTTTCTTT
CAWSKQTEAFF
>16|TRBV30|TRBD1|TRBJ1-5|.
TGTGCCTGGAGTCACCCTAAGACAGGGGGTAATCAGCCCCAGCATTTT
CAWSHPKTGGNQPQHF
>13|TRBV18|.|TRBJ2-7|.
TGTGCCAGCTCACCGGGCAGGGTCTACGAGCAGTACTTC
CASSPGRVYEQYF
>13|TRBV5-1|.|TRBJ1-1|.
TGCGCCAGCAGCTTTACAGGGACTACTGAAGCTTTCTTT
CASSFTGTTEAFF
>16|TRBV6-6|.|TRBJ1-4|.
TGTGCCAGCAGTTACCCCCCTGGGGCTTCGGGTGAAAAACTGTTTTTT
CASSYPPGASGEKLFF
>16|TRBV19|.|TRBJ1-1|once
TGTGCCAGTAGTACCTTTACAGGGAGGGGAAACACTGAAGCTTTCTTT
CASSTFTGRGNTEAFF
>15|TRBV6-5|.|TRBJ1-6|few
TGTGCCAGCAGTTATACGACAGGCGATAATTCACCCCTCCACTTT
CASSYTTGDNSPLHF
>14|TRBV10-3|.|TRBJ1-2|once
TGTGCCATCAGTGAGTCGGGGGAGGGCTATGGCTACACCTTC
CAISESGEGYGYTF
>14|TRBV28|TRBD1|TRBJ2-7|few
TGTGCCAGCAGCTACAGGGGAACAACCTACGAGCAGTACTTC
CASSYRGTTYEQYF
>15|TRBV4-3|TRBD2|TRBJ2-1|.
TGCGCCAGCAGCCAAGGACTAGCGGGGTACAATGAGCAGTTCTTC
CASSQGLAGYNEQFF
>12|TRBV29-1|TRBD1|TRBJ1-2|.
TGCAGCGTTGTTAGGGGGCAGTTCGGCTACACCTTC
CSVVRGQFGYTF
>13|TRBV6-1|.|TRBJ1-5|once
TGTGCCGTCACCCACGGGAACAATCAGCCCCAGCATTTT
CAVTHGNNQPQHF
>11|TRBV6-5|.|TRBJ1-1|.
TGTGCCAGAAAAAACAGGGACGAAGCTTTCTTT
CARKNRDEAFF
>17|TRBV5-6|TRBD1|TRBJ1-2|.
TGTGCCAGCAGCTTGGTAACGGTCAGGGGGTTTGACTATGGCTACACCTTC
CASSLVTVRGFDYGYTF
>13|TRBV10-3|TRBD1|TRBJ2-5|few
TGTGCCATCAGTGAGTCACAGGGGGGGACCCAGTACTTC
CAISESQGGTQYF
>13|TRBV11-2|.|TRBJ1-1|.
TGTGCCAGCAGCTTAGCGGAGTACACTGAAGCTTTCTTT
CASSLAEYTEAFF
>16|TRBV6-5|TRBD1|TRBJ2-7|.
TGTGCCAGCAGTTATGGTGAACAGGGGGCCTCCTACGAGCAGTACTTC
CASSYGEQGASYEQYF
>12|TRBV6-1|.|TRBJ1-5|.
TGTGCCAGCAGCGGCTTCGATCAGCCCCAGCATTTT
CASSGFDQPQHF
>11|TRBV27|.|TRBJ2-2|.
TGTGCCAGCAGAAAAACCGGGGAGCTGTTTTTT
CASRKTGELFF
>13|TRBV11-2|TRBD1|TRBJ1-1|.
TGTGCCAGCAGTCGATCCCAGGGACAGGGAGCTTTCTTT
CASSRSQGQGAFF
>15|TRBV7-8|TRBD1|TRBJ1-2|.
TGTGCCAGCAGCTTGGCGACAGGGGCGTCCTATGGCTACACCTTC
CASSLATGASYGYTF
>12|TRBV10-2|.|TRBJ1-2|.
TGCGCCAGCAGTAAGGACGACTATGGCTACACCTTC
CASSKDDYGYTF